A few counts support the clone carrying this T cell receptor (beta chain). Its cognate antigen is unknown. Researchers took RNA transcripts and amplified the TCR beta CDR3 regions from them. The TCR CDR3 was amplified in a first-round RT-PCR using the HTBI primer set. One entry per CDR3 protein results from TCRdb running MiXCR on the multiplex PCR reads. The sample shows 250,000 to 300,000 distinct CDR3 sequences, roughly 15% of them seen only once. V lost 1 base and J 12 bases, leaving 10 bases between the germline ends. CDR1 LGHDT and CDR2 YNNKEL come from the germline V gene (reference sequence). The CDR3 has 12 residues. The sample comes from a study of T cells in Graves' hyperthyroidism and ophthalmopathy. Study context: Peripheral blood was secured at the point of initial diagnosis, before any treatment.

Uncontrolled infections, other autoimmune diseases, pregnancy or lactation led to exclusion of patients. General observations from the study: Blood also showed most of the thyroid clonotypes that were expanded above 0.001. A model of 13 V-J features distinguished ophthalmopathy from stable hyperthyroidism.

The source material was blood. The clonotype originates from a middle-aged woman with Graves' hyperthyroidism. The chain carries TRBV3-1 and TRBJ2-1; possibly TRBD1 for D (5 bases). The DNA for the CDR3 is TGTGCCAGCAGCCAAGGGGGCTATAGGCAGTTCTTC. Its protein is CASSQGGYRQFF.